This is a list of T cell receptor beta chains from one sample in a study of T cells in localized non-small cell lung cancer. Using immunoSEQ multiplex PCR, the repertoire was profiled, and TCRdb retains in-frame clones only, with some absent. The sample has 1,500 to 2,000 clones; about 22% are singletons. The sample was normal lung tissue next to the tumor, taken before any cancer treatment. The receptors originated from a male donor at least 60 years old with stage II lung adenocarcinoma. CDR3s include the opening cysteine and the closing phenylalanine or tryptophan. Each record gives: D gene, J gene, V gene, clone size, CDR3 protein, CDR3 DNA. A D gene is named only where the DNA matches it firmly. Size tells how often a clone was seen (once, few, many) or the class of an expanded clone, and some rows leave it out.

. | TRBJ1-5 | TRBV28 | few | CASSFSPGLGSSFDQPQHF | TGTGCCAGCAGTTTCAGCCCTGGGTTGGGCAGTTCATTTGATCAGCCCCAGCATTTT
. | TRBJ2-7 | TRBV11-3 | medium-sized | CASSLPGSTYEQYF | TGTGCCAGCAGCTTACCAGGGTCCACCTACGAGCAGTACTTC
. | TRBJ1-1 | TRBV11-3 | few | CASSFSMRDTEAFF | TGTGCCAGCAGCTTTTCGATGAGGGACACTGAAGCTTTCTTT
. | TRBJ2-7 | TRBV11-3 | medium-sized | CASSPPGQPYEQYF | TGTGCCAGCTCCCCCCCGGGGCAGCCCTACGAGCAGTACTTC
. | TRBJ2-1 | TRBV11-3 | medium-sized | CASRFTGTSYNEQFF | TGTGCCAGCAGATTTACCGGGACTTCATACAATGAGCAGTTCTTC
TRBD1 | TRBJ1-2 | TRBV28 | . | CATGDRGYGYTF | TGTGCCACCGGGGACAGGGGCTATGGCTACACCTTC
. | TRBJ2-1 | TRBV18 | few | CASSPEGLSYNEQFF | TGTGCCAGCTCACCGGAAGGGCTTTCCTACAATGAGCAGTTCTTC
TRBD1 | TRBJ1-1 | TRBV6-8 | . | CASSRQGAGTEAFF | TGTGCCAGCAGTCGACAGGGGGCTGGCACTGAAGCTTTCTTT
. | TRBJ2-4 | TRBV28 | medium-sized | CASTLRVAKNIQYF | TGTGCCAGCACCCTTAGGGTAGCCAAAAACATTCAGTACTTC
. | TRBJ1-1 | TRBV9 | . | CASSVVEKTEAFF | TGTGCCAGCAGCGTAGTGGAGAAAACTGAAGCTTTCTTT
TRBD2 | TRBJ2-2 | TRBV7-6 | few | CASSLALGSGSRELFF | TGTGCTAGCAGCTTAGCCTTGGGGAGCGGGAGCCGGGAGCTGTTTTTT
. | TRBJ2-3 | TRBV29-1 | . | CSVKGDPAGFSTDTQYF | TGCAGCGTTAAGGGCGACCCCGCAGGCTTCAGCACAGATACGCAGTATTTT
. | TRBJ1-2 | TRBV7-2 | medium-sized | CASSLLNGYGYTF | TGTGCCAGCAGCCTCCTGAATGGCTATGGCTACACCTTC